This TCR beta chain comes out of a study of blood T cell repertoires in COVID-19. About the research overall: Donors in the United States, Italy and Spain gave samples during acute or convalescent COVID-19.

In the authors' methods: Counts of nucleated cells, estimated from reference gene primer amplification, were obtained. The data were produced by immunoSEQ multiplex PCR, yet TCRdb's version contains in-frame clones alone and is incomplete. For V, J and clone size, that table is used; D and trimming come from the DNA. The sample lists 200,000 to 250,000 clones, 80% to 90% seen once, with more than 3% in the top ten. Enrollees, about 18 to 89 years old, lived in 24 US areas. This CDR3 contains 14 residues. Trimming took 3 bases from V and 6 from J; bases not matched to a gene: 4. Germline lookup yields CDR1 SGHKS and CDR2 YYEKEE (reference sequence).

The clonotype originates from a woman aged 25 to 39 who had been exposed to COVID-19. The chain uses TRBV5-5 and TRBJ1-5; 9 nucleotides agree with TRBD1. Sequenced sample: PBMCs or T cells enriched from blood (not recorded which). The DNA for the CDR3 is TGTGCCAGCAGCTGGGGGACAGGGAGTCAGCCCCAGCATTTT. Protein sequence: CASSWGTGSQPQHF.